This is a list of T cell receptor beta chains from one sample in a study of cytomegalovirus exposure and HLA in healthy donors. Sequenced by immunoSEQ multiplex PCR; TCRdb stores in-frame clones only, minus some. The sample has around 200,000 clones; approximately 86% are singletons. What was sequenced was PBMCs. The receptors stem from a woman in her thirties in good health and CMV-seronegative. The CDR3 runs from the conserved cysteine through the conserved F or W. The D gene is left open where the match is weak. For some rows the clone size is stated as once, few or many, or as a class when expanded; others skip it.

V,length,D,size,J,DNA,CDR3
TRBV4-1,18,TRBD1,-,TRBJ1-2,TGCGCCAGCAGCCAAGTGGTCGTTCACGGGACAGGGGGACATGGCTACACCTTC,CASSQVVVHGTGGHGYTF
TRBV9,15,TRBD1,-,TRBJ2-1,TGTGCCAGCAGCGTAGAATGGGACAGCAACAATGAGCAGTTCTTC,CASSVEWDSNNEQFF
TRBV13,14,-,-,TRBJ1-5,TGTGCCAGCAGCTTAGCAGGGAAGGATCAGCCCCAGCATTTT,CASSLAGKDQPQHF
TRBV10-3,17,TRBD1,-,TRBJ1-3,TGTGCCATCAGTCGGGATGGGACAGGGAACACTGGAAACACCATATATTTT,CAISRDGTGNTGNTIYF
TRBV10-2,16,-,-,TRBJ2-2,TGCGCCAGCAGTGAGATTCCGGGGACTCCCACCGGGGAGCTGTTTTTT,CASSEIPGTPTGELFF
TRBV2,16,TRBD2,-,TRBJ2-3,TGTGCCAGCAGTGATTGGGTAGCGGGGAGCACAGATACGCAGTATTTT,CASSDWVAGSTDTQYF
TRBV27,17,-,-,TRBJ2-6,TGTGCCAGCAGTCCCTACTACGCAAGCTCTGGGGCCAACGTCCTGACTTTC,CASSPYYASSGANVLTF
TRBV7-9,16,TRBD2,medium-sized,TRBJ2-1,TGTGCCAGCAGCTTAGCCGGGGGGAAGGGAGACAATGAGCAGTTCTTC,CASSLAGGKGDNEQFF
TRBV5-1,14,TRBD1,-,TRBJ2-3,TGCGCCAGCAGCTCGGGGACAGTCGCAGATACGCAGTATTTT,CASSSGTVADTQYF
TRBV29-1,14,-,-,TRBJ1-1,TGCAGCGTAATACAGGGAGCGGTGAACACTGAAGCTTTCTTT,CSVIQGAVNTEAFF
TRBV18,15,-,-,TRBJ2-1,TGTGCCAGCTCACCACAGGGGTTGTCCTACAATGAGCAGTTCTTC,CASSPQGLSYNEQFF
TRBV15,15,TRBD2,-,TRBJ2-3,TGTGCCACCTCCCGGGGGGGCCGTTTAGGAGATACGCAGTATTTT,CATSRGGRLGDTQYF
TRBV5-4,14,TRBD1,-,TRBJ2-7,TGTGCCAGCAGCTTTGGGACAGGGAGCCACGAGCAGTACTTC,CASSFGTGSHEQYF
TRBV27,16,-,-,TRBJ2-5,TGTGCCAGCAGTTTATCAGGAACTAGGAACCAAGAGACCCAGTACTTC,CASSLSGTRNQETQYF
TRBV2,11,-,-,TRBJ2-7,TGTGCCAGCACGGGTCTCGTCGAGCAGTACTTC,CASTGLVEQYF
TRBV19,13,TRBD1,-,TRBJ2-1,TGTGCCAGTAGTGCCGGGACAGGCCCTGAGCAGTTCTTC,CASSAGTGPEQFF